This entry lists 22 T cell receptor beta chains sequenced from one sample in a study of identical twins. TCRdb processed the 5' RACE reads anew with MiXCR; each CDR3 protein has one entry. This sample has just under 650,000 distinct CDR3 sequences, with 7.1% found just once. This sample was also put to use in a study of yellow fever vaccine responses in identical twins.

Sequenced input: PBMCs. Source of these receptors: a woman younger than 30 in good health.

CDR3 protein: CASSLGPAGVSDTQYF. CDR3 nucleotides: TGCGCCAGCAGCTTGGGGCCAGCGGGGGTTTCGGATACGCAGTATTTT. The chain recombines TRBV5-1 with TRBJ2-3, with 8 bases lining up with TRBD2. The trim removed 0 bases at V and 6 bases at J, leaving 9 bases unmatched. Per the germline V gene, CDR1 is SGHRS and CDR2 is YFSETQ. CDR3 size: 16 residues.

The CDR3 nucleotides are TGTGCCAGCAGATCAGCCATGGAGACCCAGTACTTC. It encodes CASRSAMETQYF. The chain recombines TRBV7-9 with TRBJ2-5; D uncertain. V shed 6 bases and J shed 5 bases, with 10 bases lying between them. The CDR3 extends over 12 amino acids. Germline V lookup: CDR1 SEHNR, CDR2 FQNEAQ (reference sequence).

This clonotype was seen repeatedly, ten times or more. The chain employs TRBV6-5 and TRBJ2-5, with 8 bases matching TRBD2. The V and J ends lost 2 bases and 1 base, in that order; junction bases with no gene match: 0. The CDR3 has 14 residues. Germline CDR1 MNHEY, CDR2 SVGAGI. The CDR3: CASSYRGGQETQYF. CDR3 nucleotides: TGTGCCAGCAGTTACCGGGGGGGCCAAGAGACCCAGTACTTC.

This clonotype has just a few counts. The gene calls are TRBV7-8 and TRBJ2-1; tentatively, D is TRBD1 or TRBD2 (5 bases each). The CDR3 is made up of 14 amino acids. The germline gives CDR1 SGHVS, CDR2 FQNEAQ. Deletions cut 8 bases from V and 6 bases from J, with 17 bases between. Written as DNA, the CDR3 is TGTGCCAGCGGTATAGGGGAGACTCGCAATGAGCAGTTCTTC. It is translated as CASGIGETRNEQFF.

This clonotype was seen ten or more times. The CDR3 region is CATTPKTGAGGNTEAFF. Written as DNA, the CDR3 is TGTGCCACGACGCCCAAAACAGGGGCGGGGGGGAACACTGAAGCTTTCTTT. The chain recombines TRBV15 with TRBJ1-1; TRBD1 matches at 7 bases. Germline-derived CDR1 and CDR2 are LNHNV and YYDKDF (reference sequence). The CDR3 is 17 amino acids. J was trimmed by 1 base and V by 9 bases; bases with no gene match: 17.

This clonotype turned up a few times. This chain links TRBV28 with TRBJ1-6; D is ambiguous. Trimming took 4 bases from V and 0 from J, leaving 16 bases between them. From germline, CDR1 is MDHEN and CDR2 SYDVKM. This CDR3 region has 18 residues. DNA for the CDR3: TGTGCCAGCAGTTGGGGTGGCAATCGGGCCTCCTATAATTCACCCCTCCACTTT. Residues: CASSWGGNRASYNSPLHF.

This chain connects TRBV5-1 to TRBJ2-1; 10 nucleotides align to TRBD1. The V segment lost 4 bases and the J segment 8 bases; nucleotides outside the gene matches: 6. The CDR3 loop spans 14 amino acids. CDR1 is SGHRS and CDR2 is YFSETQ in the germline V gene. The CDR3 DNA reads TGCGCCAGCAGCCCGACAGGGGGCTGGGATGAGCAGTTCTTC. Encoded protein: CASSPTGGWDEQFF.

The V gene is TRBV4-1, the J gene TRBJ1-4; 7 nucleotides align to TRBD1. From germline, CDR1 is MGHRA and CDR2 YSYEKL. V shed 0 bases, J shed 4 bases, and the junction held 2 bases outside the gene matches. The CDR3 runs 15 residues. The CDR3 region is CASSQEGGLNEKLFF. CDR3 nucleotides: TGCGCCAGCAGCCAAGAAGGGGGCCTTAATGAAAAACTGTTTTTT.

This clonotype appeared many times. DNA for the CDR3: TGTGCCAGCAGCTTACCAAGGGGGCTAGCGGGATACAATGAGCAGTTCTTC. This translates into CASSLPRGLAGYNEQFF. The chain has TRBV7-9 and TRBJ2-1, with 9 bases identical to TRBD2. CDR1 and CDR2 from the germline V gene are SEHNR and FQNEAQ (reference sequence). J lost 4 bases, V lost 2 bases, and 9 bases had no gene match. The CDR3 has 17 residues.

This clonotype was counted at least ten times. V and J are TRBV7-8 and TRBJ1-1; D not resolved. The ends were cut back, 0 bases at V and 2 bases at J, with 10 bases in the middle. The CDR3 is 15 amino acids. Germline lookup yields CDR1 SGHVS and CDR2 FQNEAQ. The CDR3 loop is CASSLAHPINTEAFF. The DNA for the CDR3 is TGTGCCAGCAGCTTAGCTCACCCTATAAACACTGAAGCTTTCTTT. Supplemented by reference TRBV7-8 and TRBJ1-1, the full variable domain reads GAGVSQSPRYKVAKRGQDVALRCDPISGHVSLFWYQQALGQGPEFLTYFQNEAQLDKSGLPSDRFFAERPEGSVSTLKIQRTQQEDSAVYLCASSLAHPINTEAFFGQGTRLTVV.

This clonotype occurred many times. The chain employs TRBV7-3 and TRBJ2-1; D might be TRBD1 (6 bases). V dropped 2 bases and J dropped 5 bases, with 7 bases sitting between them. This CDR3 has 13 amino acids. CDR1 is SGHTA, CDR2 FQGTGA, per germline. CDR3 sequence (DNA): TGTGCCAGCAGCTTAGACAGGAACAATGAGCAGTTCTTC. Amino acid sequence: CASSLDRNNEQFF. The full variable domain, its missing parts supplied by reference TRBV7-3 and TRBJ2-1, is GAGVSQTPSNKVTEKGKYVELRCDPISGHTALYWYRQSLGQGPEFLIYFQGTGAADDSGLPNDRFFAVRPEGSVSTLKIQRTERGDSAVYLCASSLDRNNEQFFGPGTRLTVL.

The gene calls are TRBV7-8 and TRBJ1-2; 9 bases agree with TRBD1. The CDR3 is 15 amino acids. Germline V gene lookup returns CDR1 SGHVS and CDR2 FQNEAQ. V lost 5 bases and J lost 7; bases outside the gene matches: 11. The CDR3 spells CASSPTRDRDFGYTF. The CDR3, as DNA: TGTGCCAGCAGCCCAACAAGGGACAGGGATTTTGGCTACACCTTC.

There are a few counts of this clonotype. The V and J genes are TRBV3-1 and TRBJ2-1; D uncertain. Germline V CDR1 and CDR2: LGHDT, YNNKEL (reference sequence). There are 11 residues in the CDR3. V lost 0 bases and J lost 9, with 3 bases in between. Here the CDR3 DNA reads TGTGCCAGCAGCCAAGAGAGTGAGCAGTTCTTC. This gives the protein CASSQESEQFF.

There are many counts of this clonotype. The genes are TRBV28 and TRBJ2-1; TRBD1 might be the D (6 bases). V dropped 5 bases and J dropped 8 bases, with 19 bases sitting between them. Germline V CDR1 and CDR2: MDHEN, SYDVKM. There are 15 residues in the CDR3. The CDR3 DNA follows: TGTGCCAGCAGTGAACAGGGTGGGACCCAAGATGAGCAGTTCTTC. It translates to CASSEQGGTQDEQFF.

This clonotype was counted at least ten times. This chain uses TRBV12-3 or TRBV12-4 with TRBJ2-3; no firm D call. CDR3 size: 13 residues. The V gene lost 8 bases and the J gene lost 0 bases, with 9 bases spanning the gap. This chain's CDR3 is CASVGPSTDTQYF. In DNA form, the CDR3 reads TGTGCCAGCGTCGGTCCTAGCACAGATACGCAGTATTTT.

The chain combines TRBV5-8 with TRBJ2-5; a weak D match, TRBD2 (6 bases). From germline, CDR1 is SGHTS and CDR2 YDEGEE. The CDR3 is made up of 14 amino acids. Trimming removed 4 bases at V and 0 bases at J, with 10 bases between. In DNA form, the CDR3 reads TGTGCCAGCAGCCTCCCGGGGGACCAAGAGACCCAGTACTTC. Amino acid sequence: CASSLPGDQETQYF.

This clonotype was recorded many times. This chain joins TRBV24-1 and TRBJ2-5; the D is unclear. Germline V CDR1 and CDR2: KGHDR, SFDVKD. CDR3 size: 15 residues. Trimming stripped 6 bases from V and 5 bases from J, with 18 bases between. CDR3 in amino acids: CATSNAGIHSETQYF. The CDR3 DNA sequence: TGTGCCACCAGTAACGCTGGGATCCACTCGGAGACCCAGTACTTC.

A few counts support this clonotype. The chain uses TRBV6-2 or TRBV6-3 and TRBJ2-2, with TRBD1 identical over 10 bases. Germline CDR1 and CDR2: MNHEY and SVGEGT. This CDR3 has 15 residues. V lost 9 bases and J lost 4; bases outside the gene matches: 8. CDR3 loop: CASWPGQGSTGELFF. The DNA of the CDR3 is TGTGCCAGTTGGCCGGGACAGGGGAGCACCGGGGAGCTGTTTTTT.

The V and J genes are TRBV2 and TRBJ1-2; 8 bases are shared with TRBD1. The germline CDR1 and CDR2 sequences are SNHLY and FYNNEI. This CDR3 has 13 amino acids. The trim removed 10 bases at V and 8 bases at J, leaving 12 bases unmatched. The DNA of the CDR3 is TGTGCCACCAGACAGGGGCCCAACAACGGCTACACCTTC. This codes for CATRQGPNNGYTF.

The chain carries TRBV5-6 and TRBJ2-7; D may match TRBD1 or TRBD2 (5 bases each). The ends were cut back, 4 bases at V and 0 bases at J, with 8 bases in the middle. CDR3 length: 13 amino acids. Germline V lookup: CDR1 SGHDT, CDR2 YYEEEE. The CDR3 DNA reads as TGTGCCAGCAGCATGGGGACCTCCTACGAGCAGTACTTC. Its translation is CASSMGTSYEQYF. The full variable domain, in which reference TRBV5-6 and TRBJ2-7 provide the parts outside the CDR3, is DAGVTQSPTHLIKTRGQQVTLRCSPKSGHDTVSWYQQALGQGPQFIFQYYEEEERQRGNFPDRFSGHQFPNYSSELNVNALLLGDSALYLCASSMGTSYEQYFGPGTRLTVT.

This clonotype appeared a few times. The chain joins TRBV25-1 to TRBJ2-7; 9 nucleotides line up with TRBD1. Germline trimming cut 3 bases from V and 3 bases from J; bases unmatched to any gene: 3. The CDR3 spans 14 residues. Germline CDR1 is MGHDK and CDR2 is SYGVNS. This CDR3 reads CASSDPGQGYEQYF. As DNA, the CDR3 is TGTGCCAGCAGTGACCCGGGACAGGGCTACGAGCAGTACTTC.

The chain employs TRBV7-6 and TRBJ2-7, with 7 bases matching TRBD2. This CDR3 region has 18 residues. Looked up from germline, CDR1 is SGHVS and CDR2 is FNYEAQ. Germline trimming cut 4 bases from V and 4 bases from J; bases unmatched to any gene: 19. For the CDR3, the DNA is TGTGCCAGCAGCTCTATAGTGTTGTCTGGGGCTAGCGGATACGAGCAGTACTTC. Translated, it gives CASSSIVLSGASGYEQYF.